Following are 2 T cell receptor beta chains from one sample sequenced in a study of tumor-infiltrating lymphocytes in primary liver carcinoma. Unsorted whole blood served as the source of blood RNA, and germline DNA was extracted as well. Using a constant-region primer together with ProtoScript II reverse transcriptase, TCR beta cDNA was made from roughly 500 ng of total RNA. Three rounds of nested multiplex PCR with slightly modified ARM-PCR produced TCR beta libraries. TRBV1-TRBV30 forward primers paired with a C-beta reverse primer drove the first two PCR rounds, ten to eleven cycles each. TCRdb re-called the multiplex PCR reads with MiXCR, one entry per CDR3 protein. The sample gives roughly 330,000 distinct CDR3 sequences, roughly two thirds of which show up once; under 8% is in the top ten. The sample taken for sequencing was peripheral blood. These receptors originate from a man aged 35 to 55 with primary liver carcinoma and hepatitis B virus infection.

This clonotype was recorded at least ten times. V gene TRBV12-3 or TRBV12-4 combines with J gene TRBJ2-2, with 7 positions matching TRBD2. Germline trimming cut 6 bases from V and 4 bases from J; bases unmatched to any gene: 11. The CDR3 has 16 residues. DNA of the CDR3: TGTGCCAGCAGCGGCTCTGGACTAGTGGTCACCGGGGAGCTGTTTTTT. Translated, it gives CASSGSGLVVTGELFF.

Points on this clonotype: The junction shows a germline mismatch at one end, possibly a read error. The chain uses TRBV29-1 and TRBJ2-3; TRBD2 aligns across 7 bases. CDR3 length: 14 amino acids. Germline V gene lookup returns CDR1 SQVTM and CDR2 ANQGSEA. CDR3 sequence: CSVDLAASTDTQFF. The CDR3 DNA reads TGCAGCGTCGACCTAGCGGCAAGCACAGATACGCAGTTTTTT.